This TCR beta chain comes out of a study of brain T cells in children with intractable seizures. This table comes from immunoSEQ multiplex PCR, and its TCRdb copy is limited to in-frame clones, with some not included. The table has fewer than 80,000 clones, roughly 95% seen once. Sequencing was limited to surgery cases with top T cell transcript signatures in brain tissue. CDR1 is SGDLS and CDR2 is YYNGEE in the germline V gene. V dropped 0 bases and J dropped 5 bases, with 14 bases sitting between them. The CDR3 consists of 15 residues. The sequencing used peripheral blood, collected at surgery. The clonotype comes from a boy younger than two with focal cortical dysplasia and intractable seizures. V usage is TRBV9 and J usage is TRBJ2-5, with D possibly called TRBD1 or TRBD2 (6 bases each). The CDR3 region has the DNA TGTGCCAGCAGCGTAGGTGGGGGGCCGGGCGAGACCCAGTACTTC. Its protein product is CASSVGGGPGETQYF. Full variable domain (remainder filled in from reference TRBV9 and TRBJ2-5): DSGVTQTPKHLITATGQRVTLRCSPRSGDLSVYWYQQSLDQGLQFLIQYYNGEERAKGNILERFSAQQFPDLHSELNLSSLELGDSALYFCASSVGGGPGETQYFGPGTRLLVL.